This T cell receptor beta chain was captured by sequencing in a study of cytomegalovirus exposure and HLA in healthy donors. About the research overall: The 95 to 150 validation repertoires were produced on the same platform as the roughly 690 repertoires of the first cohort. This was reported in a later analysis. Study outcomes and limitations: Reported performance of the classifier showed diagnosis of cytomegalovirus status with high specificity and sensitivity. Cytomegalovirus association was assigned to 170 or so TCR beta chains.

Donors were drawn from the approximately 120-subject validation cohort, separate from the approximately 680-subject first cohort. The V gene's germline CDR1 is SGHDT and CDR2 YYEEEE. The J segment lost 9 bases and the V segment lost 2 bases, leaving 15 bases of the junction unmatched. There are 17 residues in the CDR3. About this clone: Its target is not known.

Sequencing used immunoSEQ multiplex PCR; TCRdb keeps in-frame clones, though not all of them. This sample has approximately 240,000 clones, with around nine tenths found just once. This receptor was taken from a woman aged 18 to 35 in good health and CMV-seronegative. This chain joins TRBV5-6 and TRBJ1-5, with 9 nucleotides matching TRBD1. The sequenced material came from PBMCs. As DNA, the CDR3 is TGTGCCAGCAGCTTTTTGGTCGATGGACAGGGGTTTTCGCCCCAGCATTTT. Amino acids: CASSFLVDGQGFSPQHF.